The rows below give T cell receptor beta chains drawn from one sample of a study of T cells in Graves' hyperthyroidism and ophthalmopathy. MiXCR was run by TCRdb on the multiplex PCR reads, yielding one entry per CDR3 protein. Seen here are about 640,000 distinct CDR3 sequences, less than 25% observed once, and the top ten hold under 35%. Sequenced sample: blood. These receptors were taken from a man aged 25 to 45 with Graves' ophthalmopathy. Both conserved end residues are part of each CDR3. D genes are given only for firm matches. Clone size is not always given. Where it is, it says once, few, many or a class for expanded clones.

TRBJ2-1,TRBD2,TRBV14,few,CASSRRTSGRHEQFF,TGTGCCAGCAGCCGACGGACTAGCGGGCGCCATGAGCAGTTCTTC
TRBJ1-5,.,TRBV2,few,CASSNHNQPQHF,TGTGCCAGCAGCAACCACAATCAGCCCCAGCATTTT
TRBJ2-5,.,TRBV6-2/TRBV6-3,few,CASRGATVETQYF,TGTGCCAGCAGAGGAGCGACCGTAGAGACCCAGTACTTC
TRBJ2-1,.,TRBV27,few,CASSPPKALPYNEQFF,TGTGCCAGCAGTCCCCCCAAGGCCCTCCCATACAATGAGCAGTTCTTC
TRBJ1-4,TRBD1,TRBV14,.,CASSPSPGQGAVDEKLFF,TGTGCCAGCAGCCCCTCTCCGGGACAGGGGGCGGTCGATGAAAAACTGTTTTTT
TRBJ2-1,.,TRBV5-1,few,CASSLAADSLLDEQFF,TGCGCCAGCAGCCTGGCCGCGGACTCCCTATTAGATGAGCAGTTCTTC
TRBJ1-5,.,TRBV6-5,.,CASSYDMTSNQLQHF,TGTGCCAGCAGTTACGACATGACTTCCAATCAGCTCCAGCATTTT
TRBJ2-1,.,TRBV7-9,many,CASSSSVEEQFF,TGTGCCAGCAGCTCATCCGTGGAAGAGCAGTTCTTC
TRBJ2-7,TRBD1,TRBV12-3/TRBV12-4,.,CASSQGTGGVYEQYF,TGTGCCAGCAGTCAAGGGACAGGGGGCGTATACGAGCAGTACTTC
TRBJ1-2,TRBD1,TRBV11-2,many,CASSPLQGADYGYTF,TGTGCCAGCAGCCCGCTACAGGGGGCCGACTATGGCTACACCTTC
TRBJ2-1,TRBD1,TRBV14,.,CASSQDIDRGVNEQFF,TGTGCCAGCAGCCAAGATATTGACAGGGGAGTAAATGAGCAGTTCTTC
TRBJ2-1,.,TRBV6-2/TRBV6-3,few,CASSVTGGNEQFF,TGTGCCAGCAGCGTGACCGGCGGCAATGAGCAGTTCTTC
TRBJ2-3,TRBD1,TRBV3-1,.,CASSQDRGTGFTDTQYF,TGTGCCAGCAGCCAAGATAGGGGGACAGGGTTCACAGATACGCAGTATTTT
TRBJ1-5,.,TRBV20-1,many,CSARDRRMNQPQHF,TGCAGTGCTAGAGATAGGAGGATGAATCAGCCCCAGCATTTT
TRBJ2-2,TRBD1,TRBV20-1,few,CSARGTGTENTGELFF,TGCAGTGCTAGGGGAACCGGGACAGAGAACACCGGGGAGCTGTTTTTT
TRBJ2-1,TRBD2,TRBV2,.,CASSATAPGGISGGNNEQFF,TGTGCCAGCAGCGCGACCGCCCCCGGGGGCATTAGCGGGGGGAACAATGAGCAGTTCTTC
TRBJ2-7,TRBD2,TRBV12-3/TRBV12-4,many,CASSGGLAVTYEQYF,TGTGCCAGCAGTGGTGGACTAGCGGTTACCTACGAGCAGTACTTC
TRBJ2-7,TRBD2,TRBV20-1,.,CSAPRGTSGAYEQYF,TGCAGTGCTCCACGAGGGACTAGCGGAGCCTACGAGCAGTACTTC
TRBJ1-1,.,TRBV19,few,CASSLAGTDTEAFF,TGTGCCAGTAGTCTCGCCGGGACCGACACTGAAGCTTTCTTT
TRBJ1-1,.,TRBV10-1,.,CASSESIGTYGSEAFF,TGCGCCAGCAGTGAGTCGATAGGGACCTATGGGTCCGAAGCTTTCTTT
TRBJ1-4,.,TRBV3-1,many,CASSQVTGGYEKLFF,TGTGCCAGCAGCCAAGTTACCGGGGGCTATGAAAAACTGTTTTTT
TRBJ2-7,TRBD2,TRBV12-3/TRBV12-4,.,CASSSGLVSYEQYF,TGTGCCAGCAGTTCGGGACTAGTGAGCTACGAGCAGTACTTC
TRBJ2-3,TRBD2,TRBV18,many,CASSPPGGFDTQYF,TGTGCCAGCTCACCACCGGGAGGGTTCGATACGCAGTATTTT
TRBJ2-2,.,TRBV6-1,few,CASSQQGNTGELFF,TGTGCCAGCAGTCAACAGGGAAACACCGGGGAGCTGTTTTTT
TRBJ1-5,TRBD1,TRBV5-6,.,CASSLAVGTGGVEGNQPQHF,TGTGCCAGCAGCTTGGCCGTCGGGACAGGGGGGGTTGAGGGCAATCAGCCCCAGCATTTT
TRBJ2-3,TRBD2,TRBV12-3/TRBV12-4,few,CASSEAGAEDTQYF,TGTGCCAGCAGTGAAGCGGGAGCTGAAGATACGCAGTATTTT
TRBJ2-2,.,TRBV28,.,CASSLVVAATGELFF,TGTGCCAGCAGTTTGGTGGTAGCGGCGACCGGGGAGCTGTTTTTT
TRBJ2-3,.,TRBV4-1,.,CASSHKARTDTQYF,TGCGCCAGCAGCCATAAGGCCCGCACAGATACGCAGTATTTT
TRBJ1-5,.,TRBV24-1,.,CATSALGGQPQHF,TGTGCCACCAGTGCCCTGGGTGGCCAGCCCCAGCATTTT
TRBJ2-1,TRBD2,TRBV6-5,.,CASSYSPEGGSPYNEQFF,TGTGCCAGCAGTTACTCTCCTGAGGGCGGGAGCCCCTACAATGAGCAGTTCTTC
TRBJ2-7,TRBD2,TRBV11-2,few,CASSLETSGLYEQYF,TGTGCCAGCAGCTTAGAAACTAGCGGACTCTACGAGCAGTACTTC
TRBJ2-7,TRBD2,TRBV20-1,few,CSARASTSGSSYEQYF,TGCAGTGCTCGGGCCTCAACTAGCGGGAGTTCCTACGAGCAGTACTTC
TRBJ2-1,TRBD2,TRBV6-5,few,CASSSKAGGEQFF,TGTGCCAGCAGTTCAAAAGCGGGAGGTGAGCAGTTCTTC
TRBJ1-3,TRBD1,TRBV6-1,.,CASSQGGPSGNTIYF,TGTGCCAGCAGCCAAGGGGGCCCCTCTGGAAACACCATATATTTT
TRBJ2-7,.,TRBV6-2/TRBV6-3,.,CASSYSNSDEQYF,TGTGCCAGCAGTTACTCGAATTCGGACGAGCAGTACTTC
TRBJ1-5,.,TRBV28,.,CASSLDGRSQPQHF,TGTGCCAGCAGTTTGGACGGAAGAAGTCAGCCCCAGCATTTT
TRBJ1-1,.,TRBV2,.,CASGLGKSNTEAFF,TGTGCCAGCGGCTTGGGGAAGTCGAACACTGAAGCTTTCTTT
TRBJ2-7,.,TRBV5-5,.,CASSLERVNEQYF,TGTGCCAGCAGCTTGGAGCGGGTGAACGAGCAGTACTTC
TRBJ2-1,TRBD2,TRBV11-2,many,CASSFGLWAGESYNEQFF,TGTGCCAGCAGCTTTGGGTTATGGGCGGGAGAGTCCTACAATGAGCAGTTCTTC
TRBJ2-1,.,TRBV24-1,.,CATSDHLSMVKFF,TGTGCCACCAGTGATCACCTTAGCATGGTGAAGTTCTTC
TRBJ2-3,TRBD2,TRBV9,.,CASGGLASSTDTQYF,TGTGCCAGCGGGGGACTAGCTTCCAGCACAGATACGCAGTATTTT
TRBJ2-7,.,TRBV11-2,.,CASSLGLSLHEQYF,TGTGCCAGCTCCCTAGGCCTAAGCCTCCACGAGCAGTACTTC
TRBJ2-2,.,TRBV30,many,CAWSVLGNGELFF,TGTGCCTGGAGTGTACTAGGGAACGGGGAGCTGTTTTTT
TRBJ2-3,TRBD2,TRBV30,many,CACNGLAGEGTDTQYF,TGTGCCTGCAACGGACTAGCGGGAGAGGGTACAGATACGCAGTATTTT
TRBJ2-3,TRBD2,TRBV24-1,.,CATSEASGRGTDTQYF,TGTGCCACCAGTGAAGCTAGCGGGAGGGGAACAGATACGCAGTATTTT
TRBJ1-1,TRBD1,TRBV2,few,CASKAGTGGTEAFF,TGTGCCAGCAAGGCCGGGACAGGGGGCACTGAAGCTTTCTTT
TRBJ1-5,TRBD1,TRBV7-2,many,CASSKDRSNQPQHF,TGTGCCAGCAGCAAGGACAGGAGCAATCAGCCCCAGCATTTT
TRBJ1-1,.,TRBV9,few,CASSVGRVLDGAEAFF,TGTGCCAGCAGCGTAGGACGGGTACTTGACGGGGCTGAAGCTTTCTTT
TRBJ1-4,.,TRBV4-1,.,CASSPAGRDEKLFF,TGCGCCAGCAGCCCAGCCGGGCGGGATGAAAAACTGTTTTTT
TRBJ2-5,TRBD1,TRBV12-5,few,CASGFGSGQGKETQYF,TGTGCTAGTGGTTTCGGTTCGGGACAGGGTAAAGAGACCCAGTACTTC
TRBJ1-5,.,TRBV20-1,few,CSAGEDSFNQPQHF,TGCAGTGCTGGGGAGGACTCTTTTAATCAGCCCCAGCATTTT
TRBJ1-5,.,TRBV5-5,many,CASSFDGGSYQPQHF,TGTGCCAGCAGCTTCGATGGGGGCAGTTATCAGCCCCAGCATTTT
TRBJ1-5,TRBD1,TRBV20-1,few,CSARSSGGGQPQHF,TGCAGTGCTAGGAGCTCAGGGGGTGGTCAGCCCCAGCATTTT
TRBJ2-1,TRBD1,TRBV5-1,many,CASSPRTGGIGEQFF,TGCGCCAGCAGCCCTAGGACAGGGGGCATAGGAGAGCAGTTCTTC
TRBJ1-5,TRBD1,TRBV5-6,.,CASSSTPGQRRLPQHF,TGTGCCAGCAGCTCGACCCCGGGACAGAGGAGGTTGCCCCAGCATTTT
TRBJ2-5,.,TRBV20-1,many,CSVPGTSQETQYF,TGCAGTGTTCCCGGGACAAGCCAAGAGACCCAGTACTTC
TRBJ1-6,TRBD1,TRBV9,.,CASSSGGDNSPLHF,TGTGCCAGCAGCTCAGGGGGGGATAATTCACCCCTCCACTTT